Below, one T cell receptor beta chain is given with its context. Relative to the germline gene, one junction end is altered; a read error may explain this. The CDR3 has 21 residues. This entry belongs to a study of CD8 T cells in Susac syndrome. RNA totalling roughly 0.5 to 1 ug underwent reverse transcription with random hexamers. TCRdb fed the immunoSEQ multiplex PCR reads into MiXCR, producing one record per CDR3 protein. Of around 130,000 distinct CDR3 sequences listed, over 75% are singletons. Sequenced material: CD8+ T cells from PBMCs. V usage is TRBV23-1 and J usage is TRBJ2-6, with 10 bases matching TRBD1. TRBV23-1 qualifies as an ORF whose function is uncertain. This receptor was taken from a human donor with multiple sclerosis. Here the CDR3 reads CASAQPDGTGVRISEANVLTF. The CDR3 DNA follows: TGCGCCAGCGCCCAGCCTGATGGGACAGGGGTTCGTATCTCTGAGGCCAACGTCCTGACTTTC.